The clone carrying this T cell receptor beta chain was seen more than once but under ten times. Its specificity is unknown. Isolating PBMCs gave at least 6.5 million of these cells per sample. This entry is derived from a study of blood T cells in healthy people across ages. The study's findings and limits: Nothing was known about donor CMV status, and this possibly confounded expanded clonotype changes. Versus aged donors, long-lived donors had higher diversity and more naive CD4+ cells.

CDR1 is MNHEY and CDR2 is SVGAGI in the germline V gene. Trimming took 6 bases from V and 6 from J, leaving 6 bases between them. The CDR3 runs 11 residues. Primed by a sample-barcoded 5' primer and a J-beta primer mix, a second PCR proceeded for 7 to 11 cycles. TCRdb fed the 5' RACE reads into MiXCR, producing one record per CDR3 protein. The sample lists some 1.8 million distinct CDR3 sequences; roughly two fifths were seen once. The rearrangement links TRBV6-5 to TRBJ2-4, with unresolved D. The receptor comes from a human donor in good health. The sample comprised blood. In DNA, the CDR3 is TGTGCCAGCAGGATACGAAACATTCAGTACTTC. Translation gives CASRIRNIQYF.